Presented here are 32 T cell receptor beta chains from one specimen sequenced in a study of CD8+CD57+ T cells in acquired aplastic anemia. The use of genomic DNA as template underpinned the TCR beta VDJ and CDR3 profiling. TCRdb independently ran MiXCR on the reads; one entry per CDR3 protein. The sample holds 400,000 to 500,000 distinct CDR3 sequences, 60% to 80% seen once. Sequenced input: sorted CD4+, CD8+, or CD8+CD57+ T cells (not recorded which) from PBMCs. The source is a human donor in good health, serving as a control.

In this sample, this clonotype turned up many times. This chain joins TRBV5-1 and TRBJ1-2; 12 bases are a match to TRBD1. This CDR3 has 14 residues. Trimming at V came to 7 bases and at J to 8 bases, leaving 9 bases not matched to a gene. Germline lookup yields CDR1 SGHRS and CDR2 YFSETQ. CDR3 protein: CASGNLGQGAGYTF. The CDR3 nucleotides read TGCGCCAGCGGAAACCTGGGACAGGGGGCAGGCTACACCTTC. Combining the CDR3 with reference TRBV5-1 and TRBJ1-2 gives the whole variable domain KAGVTQTPRYLIKTRGQQVTLSCSPISGHRSVSWYQQTPGQGLQFLFEYFSETQRNKGNFPGRFSGRQFSNSRSEMNVSTLELGDSALYLCASGNLGQGAGYTFGSGTRLTVV.

This clonotype was seen at least ten times. The DNA for the CDR3 is TGCAGTGCTAGGCGACAGGGGGCAAACACCGGGGAGCTGTTTTTT. It is translated as CSARRQGANTGELFF. The chain recombines TRBV20-1 with TRBJ2-2; 10 bases are shared with TRBD1. CDR3 length: 15 amino acids. The germline V gene has CDR1 DFQATT and CDR2 SNEGSKA (reference sequence). The ends lost 3 bases at V and 2 bases at J; junction bases unmatched: 3.

This chain connects TRBV20-1 to TRBJ2-6; 11 bases agree with TRBD2. CDR1 DFQATT and CDR2 SNEGSKA come from the germline V gene (reference sequence). The junction had 6 bases not matched to a gene; V was cut back by 4 bases and J by 7 bases. CDR3 length: 15 amino acids. CDR3 bases: TGCAGTGCTACCGATACTAGCGGGGGAGCCAACGTCCTGACTTTC. It yields the protein CSATDTSGGANVLTF.

The rearrangement joins TRBV15 to TRBJ2-5; D possibly uses TRBD1 or TRBD2 (5 bases each). V lost 1 base and J 1 base, leaving 10 bases between the germline ends. The CDR3 contains 15 residues. Germline V gene sequence: CDR1 LNHNV, CDR2 YYDKDF (reference sequence). The CDR3 here is CATSRAPGPQETQYF. In nucleotides, the CDR3 is TGTGCCACCAGCAGAGCCCCGGGACCCCAAGAGACCCAGTACTTC.

This clonotype was picked up many times. The chain combines TRBV5-1 with TRBJ2-7, with 7 bases matching TRBD1. The junction had 14 bases not matched to a gene; V was cut back by 4 bases and J by 1 base. CDR3 length: 17 amino acids. CDR1 is SGHRS and CDR2 is YFSETQ in the germline V gene. The CDR3 sequence: CASSLQGLSIVSYEQYF. The CDR3 DNA reads as TGCGCCAGCAGCCTACAGGGGCTGTCTATCGTTTCCTACGAGCAGTACTTC.

A word on this clonotype: Since the CDR3 does not end with the conserved phenylalanine or tryptophan, this likely comes from a read error. The V and J genes are TRBV20-1 and TRBJ2-7; D not resolved. Germline V gene sequence: CDR1 DFQATT, CDR2 SNEGSKA (reference sequence). This CDR3 region has 10 residues. The CDR3 protein is CSVGASEQYI. DNA for the CDR3: TGCAGCGTTGGTGCCAGCGAGCAGTACATC.

The chain links TRBV9 to TRBJ2-7; D perhaps matches TRBD2 (6 bases). Looked up from germline, CDR1 is SGDLS and CDR2 is YYNGEE. This CDR3 is 14 amino acids long. Trimming cost V 3 bases and J 2 bases, with 12 bases left between them. This CDR3 is CASSDRGVAYEQYF. CDR3 coding DNA: TGTGCCAGCAGCGACCGCGGGGTAGCCTACGAGCAGTACTTC. The full variable domain, completed using reference TRBV9 and TRBJ2-7, is DSGVTQTPKHLITATGQRVTLRCSPRSGDLSVYWYQQSLDQGLQFLIQYYNGEERAKGNILERFSAQQFPDLHSELNLSSLELGDSALYFCASSDRGVAYEQYFGPGTRLTVT.

In its sample, this clonotype was seen a few times. The V call is TRBV30, the J call TRBJ1-6; a weak D match, TRBD1 (5 bases). V was shortened by 0 bases and J by 0 bases, with 12 bases between the two germline ends. Germline V gene data show CDR1 as GTSNPN and CDR2 as SVGIG (reference sequence). The length of the CDR3 is 17 residues. CDR3 residues: CAWSVSQGFSYNSPLHF. DNA for the CDR3: TGTGCCTGGAGTGTTTCTCAGGGATTCTCCTATAATTCACCCCTCCACTTT.

V is TRBV2 and J is TRBJ2-7; D unresolved. This CDR3 spans 13 amino acids. Germline CDR1 and CDR2: SNHLY and FYNNEI. Trimming pared 6 bases from V and 7 bases from J, leaving 16 bases between. The CDR3 loop reads CASSQTLTEEQYV. CDR3 bases: TGTGCCAGCAGCCAAACCCTTACCGAGGAGCAGTACGTC.

The chain couples TRBV12-3 or TRBV12-4 to TRBJ2-7, with 10 bases fitting TRBD2. There are 20 residues in the CDR3. J gave up 0 bases and V 5 bases, and 19 bases lay outside the gene matches. CDR3: CASSHLHRGAASGGSYEQYF. The DNA of the CDR3 is TGTGCCAGCAGTCATTTGCACAGGGGCGCGGCTAGCGGGGGCTCCTACGAGCAGTACTTC.

The chain carries TRBV10-1 and TRBJ1-2, with D unclear. Trimming removed 6 bases from V and 4 bases from J, with 12 bases in between. The CDR3 extends over 13 amino acids. Germline V gene data show CDR1 as WNHNN and CDR2 as SYGVQD (reference sequence). The CDR3 reads CASRSGAIYGYTF. CDR3 sequence (DNA): TGCGCCAGCAGATCGGGTGCGATCTATGGCTACACCTTC.

The rearrangement links TRBV7-2 to TRBJ1-1, with no clear D. This CDR3 has 12 residues. Trimming pared 0 bases from V and 11 bases from J, leaving 10 bases between. Germline-derived CDR1 and CDR2 are SGHTA and FQGNSA. The CDR3 DNA sequence: TGTGCCAGCAGCTTAGCAGCGATAGCGGCTTTCTTT. Encoded protein: CASSLAAIAAFF.

The chain links TRBV20-1 to TRBJ2-3; D remains unclear. Germline V lookup: CDR1 DFQATT, CDR2 SNEGSKA (reference sequence). Trimming shortened V by 3 bases and J by 0 bases, and 19 bases separated the two germline ends. This CDR3 spans 17 amino acids. Here the CDR3 reads CSARGSYGYTSTDTQYF. DNA of the CDR3: TGCAGTGCTAGGGGATCCTATGGCTACACTAGCACAGATACGCAGTATTTT.

The gene calls are TRBV12-3 or TRBV12-4 and TRBJ2-1; possible D gene TRBD2, 6 bases. There are 15 residues in the CDR3. V shed 5 bases and J shed 7 bases, with 18 bases lying between them. For the CDR3, the DNA is TGTGCCAGCAGTCCGCAGGGAGGTAGTGGGAATGAGCAGTTCTTC. It translates to CASSPQGGSGNEQFF.

With regard to this clonotype: Lacking the conserved final phenylalanine or tryptophan, this CDR3 likely reflects a read error. The DNA is left out, because the CDR3 cannot be placed on it with certainty; the CDR3 is given as TCRdb lists it. The genes are TRBV7-9 and TRBJ1-2. The CDR3 region is 13 residues in length, termini included. Germline V gene data show CDR1 as SEHNR and CDR2 as FQNEAQ (reference sequence). CDR3 loop: CASSLAAETKNIH.

The chain combines TRBV10-3 with TRBJ2-7; D tentatively fits TRBD1 or TRBD2 (6 bases each). The CDR3 contains 12 residues. The germline V and J ends were trimmed by 10 bases and 7 bases, with 17 bases remaining between them. The germline CDR1 and CDR2 sequences are ENHRY and SYGVKD. This chain's CDR3 is CANGGGSWEQYF. The CDR3 nucleotides read TGTGCCAACGGGGGCGGATCGTGGGAGCAGTACTTC.

This chain links TRBV7-8 with TRBJ1-2; 7 nucleotides align to TRBD1. V trimming: 3 bases; J trimming: 6 bases; junction bases outside the gene matches: 10. CDR3 length: 15 amino acids. Germline lookup yields CDR1 SGHVS and CDR2 FQNEAQ. For the CDR3, the DNA is TGTGCCAGCAGCTTGTCGAGGGGGACAGCAAATGGCTACACCTTC. Amino acids: CASSLSRGTANGYTF.

V is TRBV20-1 and J is TRBJ2-7; D might be TRBD2 (7 bases). The CDR3 spans 13 residues. In germline, CDR1 is DFQATT, CDR2 SNEGSKA (reference sequence). Between the trimmed V and J ends, which lost 0 bases and 5 bases, there was a span of 11 bases. For the CDR3, the DNA is TGCAGTGCTAGAGACGGGGGGCTGGACGAGCAGTACTTC. Translated: CSARDGGLDEQYF.

In its sample, this clonotype was seen a few times. V is TRBV7-8 and J is TRBJ1-4; D is unclear. V shed 7 bases and J shed 7 bases, with 10 bases lying between them. The CDR3 loop spans 12 amino acids. The germline CDR1 and CDR2 sequences are SGHVS and FQNEAQ. The CDR3 sequence is CASIVHSEKLFF. CDR3 DNA: TGTGCCAGCATCGTTCATAGTGAAAAACTGTTTTTT.

This clonotype was observed many times. Here the CDR3 reads CSADPPPGTTEAFF. The DNA for the CDR3 is TGCAGTGCTGACCCTCCGCCAGGGACCACTGAAGCTTTCTTT. The chain is built from TRBV20-1 and TRBJ1-1, with D possibly matching TRBD1 (5 bases). Germline V gives CDR1 DFQATT, CDR2 SNEGSKA (reference sequence). Deletions cut 5 bases from V and 4 bases from J, with 17 bases between. This CDR3 spans 14 amino acids.

In this sample, this clonotype turned up a few times. A much larger clone is a single base away; this may be a read error. In this CDR3 the conserved last residue, phenylalanine or tryptophan, is missing, so a read error is likely. V usage is TRBV5-6 and J usage is TRBJ1-6; D is undetermined. The CDR3 is made up of 14 amino acids. Germline loops: CDR1 SGHDT, CDR2 YYEEEE. The V gene lost 2 bases and the J gene lost 5 bases, with 8 bases spanning the gap. This chain's CDR3 is CASSLYQNNSPLHV. The CDR3 bases are TGTGCCAGCAGCTTATATCAGAATAATTCACCCCTCCACGTT.

This clonotype showed up many times. The DNA of the CDR3 is TGTGCCACCGCAATGACAGGGTTTGGCTACACCTTC. Translation: CATAMTGFGYTF. The chain couples TRBV6-1 to TRBJ1-2; 7 positions agree with TRBD1. In germline, CDR1 is MNHNS, CDR2 SASEGT. The CDR3 is 12 residues long. J gave up 7 bases and V 10 bases, and 9 bases lay outside the gene matches.

The chain combines TRBV14 with TRBJ2-3; D uncertain. This CDR3 is built from 15 residues. Germline CDR1 and CDR2: SGHDN and FVKESK. The germline V and J ends were trimmed by 3 bases and 12 bases, with 22 bases remaining between them. CDR3 sequence reads: CASSHPGRRPSTQYF. The CDR3 DNA reads as TGTGCCAGCAGCCATCCCGGCCGTCGACCCAGTACTCAGTATTTT.

The CDR3 DNA sequence: TGTGCCAGCAGCTTAGTGTCTGGGACTAGCAATCAGCCCTACTTC. Translated, it gives CASSLVSGTSNQPYF. J is TRBJ2-7 and V is TRBV7-2, with TRBD2 matching 9 bases. Germline CDR1 SGHTA, CDR2 FQGNSA. After removal of 1 base from V and 13 bases from J, the junction contained 14 bases not matched to a gene. This CDR3 spans 15 amino acids.

The chain uses TRBV19 and TRBJ2-3, with 7 bases matching TRBD2. Germline V lookup: CDR1 LNHDA, CDR2 SQIVND (reference sequence). V lost 9 bases, J lost 3 bases, and 15 bases stayed unmatched. The CDR3 is 16 residues long. This CDR3 reads CASCGGELGGTDTQYF. The DNA for the CDR3 is TGTGCCAGCTGTGGGGGAGAGTTGGGGGGGACAGATACGCAGTATTTT.

Comments on this clonotype: This may be a read error, as it is one base from a much larger clone. V is TRBV5-1 and J is TRBJ1-2; D is uncertain. This CDR3 is 15 amino acids long. V was trimmed by 0 bases and J by 2 bases, leaving 11 bases between them. The germline CDR1 and CDR2 sequences are SGHRS and YFSETQ. The CDR3 DNA reads as TGCGCCAGCAGCTTGGGGTGGGAGGAAAACTATGGCTACACCTTC. Protein: CASSLGWEENYGYTF. The complete variable domain, with remaining parts taken from reference TRBV5-1 and TRBJ1-2, reads KAGVTQTPRYLIKTRGQQVTLSCSPISGHRSVSWYQQTPGQGLQFLFEYFSETQRNKGNFPGRFSGRQFSNSRSEMNVSTLELGDSALYLCASSLGWEENYGYTFGSGTRLTVV.

Comments on this clonotype: A read error may produce the germline difference seen at one junction end. The chain uses TRBV5-4 and TRBJ1-1; the match to TRBD1 covers 8 bases. The CDR3 runs to 20 residues. The germline V gene has CDR1 SGHNT and CDR2 YYREEE (reference sequence). CDR3 residues: CANSSPPTGTGLDRRAEAFF. The CDR3 DNA reads as TGTGCCAACAGCTCCCCACCAACTGGGACAGGACTTGATCGCCGGGCTGAAGCTTTCTTT.

On this clonotype itself: A read error may produce the germline difference seen at one junction end. The chain links TRBV10-3 to TRBJ2-5, with TRBD1 matching over 7 bases. Germline CDR1 and CDR2: ENHRY and SYGVKD. This CDR3 has 10 amino acids. The CDR3 DNA is TGTGCCATCAGTGAGGTGAACAGGGGCTTC. This codes for CAISEVNRGF.

The J gene is TRBJ1-3, the V gene TRBV7-9; D not certain. The CDR3 runs to 16 residues. V shed 2 bases and J shed 12 bases, with 23 bases lying between them. CDR1 and CDR2 (germline): SEHNR, FQNEAQ (reference sequence). The CDR3 DNA is TGTGCCAGCAGCTTAATCAGGTTGGATGGCTACACCTTCATATATTTT. This translates into CASSLIRLDGYTFIYF.

This clonotype was found once. The rearrangement uses TRBV11-1 and TRBJ2-7; TRBD1 matches at 7 bases. Germline V lookup: CDR1 SGHAT, CDR2 FQDESV (reference sequence). The CDR3 contains 16 residues. The junction had 15 bases not matched to a gene; V was cut back by 5 bases and J by 5 bases. The CDR3 nucleotides read TGTGCCAGCAGCCCCTCTGACAGGGTTTGGGTCGACGAGCAGTACTTC. Amino acid sequence: CASSPSDRVWVDEQYF.

The chain is built from TRBV5-1 and TRBJ2-5; 12 nucleotides line up with TRBD1. Germline V CDR1 and CDR2: SGHRS, YFSETQ. CDR3 size: 15 residues. After removal of 4 bases from V and 5 bases from J, the junction contained 6 bases not matched to a gene. CDR3 sequence reads: CASSPIGTGGETQYF. DNA for the CDR3: TGCGCCAGCAGCCCCATTGGGACAGGGGGCGAGACCCAGTACTTC. The variable domain in full, with the rest retrieved from reference TRBV5-1 and TRBJ2-5, is KAGVTQTPRYLIKTRGQQVTLSCSPISGHRSVSWYQQTPGQGLQFLFEYFSETQRNKGNFPGRFSGRQFSNSRSEMNVSTLELGDSALYLCASSPIGTGGETQYFGPGTRLLVL.

With respect to this clonotype: The final CDR3 position lacks the conserved phenylalanine or tryptophan, pointing to a likely read error. V gene TRBV10-3 combines with J gene TRBJ1-3, with TRBD1 as a possible D gene (6 bases). The CDR3 is 15 amino acids. From germline, CDR1 is ENHRY and CDR2 SYGVKD. Deletions cut 4 bases from V and 0 bases from J, with 10 bases between. The CDR3 DNA is TGTGCCATCAGTGCGACAGGAATCTCTGGAAACACCATATATGTT. Its translation: CAISATGISGNTIYV.